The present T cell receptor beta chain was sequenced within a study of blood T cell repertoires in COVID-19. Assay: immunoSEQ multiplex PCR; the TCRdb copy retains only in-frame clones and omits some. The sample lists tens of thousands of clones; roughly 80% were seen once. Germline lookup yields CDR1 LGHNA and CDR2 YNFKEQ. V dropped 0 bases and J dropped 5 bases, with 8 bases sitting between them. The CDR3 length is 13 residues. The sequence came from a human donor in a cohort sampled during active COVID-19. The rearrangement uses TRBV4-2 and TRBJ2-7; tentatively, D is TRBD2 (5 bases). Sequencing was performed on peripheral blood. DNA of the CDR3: TGTGCCAGCAGCCAAGATATGAGGGACGAGCAGTACTTC. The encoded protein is CASSQDMRDEQYF.